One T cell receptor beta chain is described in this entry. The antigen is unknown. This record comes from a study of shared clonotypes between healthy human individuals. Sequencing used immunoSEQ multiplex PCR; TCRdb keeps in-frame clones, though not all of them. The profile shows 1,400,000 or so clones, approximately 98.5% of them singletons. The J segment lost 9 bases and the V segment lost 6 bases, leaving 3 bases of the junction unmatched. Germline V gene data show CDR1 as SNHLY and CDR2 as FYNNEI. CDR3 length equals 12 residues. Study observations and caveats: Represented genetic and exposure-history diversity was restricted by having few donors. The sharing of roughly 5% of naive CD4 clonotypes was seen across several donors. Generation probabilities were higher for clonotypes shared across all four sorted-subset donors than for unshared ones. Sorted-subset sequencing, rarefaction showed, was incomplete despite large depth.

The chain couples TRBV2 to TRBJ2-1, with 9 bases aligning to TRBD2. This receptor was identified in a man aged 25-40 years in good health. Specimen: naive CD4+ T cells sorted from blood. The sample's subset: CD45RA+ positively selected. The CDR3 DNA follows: TGTGCCAGCAGCGCTAGCGGGACTGAGCAGTTCTTC. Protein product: CASSASGTEQFF. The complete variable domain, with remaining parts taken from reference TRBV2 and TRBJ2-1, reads EPEVTQTPSHQVTQMGQEVILRCVPISNHLYFYWYRQILGQKVEFLVSFYNNEISEKSEIFDDQFSVERPDGSNFTLKIRSTKLEDSAMYFCASSASGTEQFFGPGTRLTVL.